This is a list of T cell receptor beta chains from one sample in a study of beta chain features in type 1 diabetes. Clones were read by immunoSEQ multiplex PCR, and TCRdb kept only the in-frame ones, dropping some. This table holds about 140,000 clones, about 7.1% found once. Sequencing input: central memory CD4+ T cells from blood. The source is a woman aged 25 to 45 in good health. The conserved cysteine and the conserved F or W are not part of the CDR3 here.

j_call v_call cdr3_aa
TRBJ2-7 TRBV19 ASAGTSGSLLY
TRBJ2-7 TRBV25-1 ASQGHSDRFSYEQY
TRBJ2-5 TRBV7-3 ASSLSGTSVETQY
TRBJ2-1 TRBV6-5 ASSYGSKPEQF
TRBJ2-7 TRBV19 ATGWNYEQY
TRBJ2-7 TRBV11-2 ASSWGGSNEQY
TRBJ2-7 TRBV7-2 ASSPWDRGYEQY
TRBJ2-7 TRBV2 ASRSGGAYEQY
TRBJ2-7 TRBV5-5 ASSVGLLSYEQY
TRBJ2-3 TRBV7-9 ASSLVRAGHRLNTQY
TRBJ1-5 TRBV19 ASSKENDYQPQH
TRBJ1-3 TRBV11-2 ASHLYGSSGNTIY
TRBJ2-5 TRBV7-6 ASSLGQGLQETQY
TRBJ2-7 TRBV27 ASSMSRGPYEQY
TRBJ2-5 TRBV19 ASSGQVVQETQY
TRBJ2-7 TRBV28 ASSLMGTGGDYEQY
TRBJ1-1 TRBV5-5 ASSLEHMNTEAF
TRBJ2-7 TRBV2 ASERDSTTTYEQY